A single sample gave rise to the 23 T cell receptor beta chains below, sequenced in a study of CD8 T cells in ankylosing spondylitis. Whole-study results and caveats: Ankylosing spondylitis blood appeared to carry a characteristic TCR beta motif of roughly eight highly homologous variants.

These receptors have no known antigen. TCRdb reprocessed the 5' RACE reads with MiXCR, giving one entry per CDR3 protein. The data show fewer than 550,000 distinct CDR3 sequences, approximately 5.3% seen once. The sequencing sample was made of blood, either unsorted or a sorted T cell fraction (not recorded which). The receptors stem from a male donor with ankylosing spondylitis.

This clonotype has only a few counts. The CDR3 nucleotides read TGTGCCAGCAGTTTACGAGGGATCACAGATACGCAGTATTTT. Protein product: CASSLRGITDTQYF. The chain carries TRBV27 and TRBJ2-3; TRBD2 is a possible D gene (5 bases). The CDR3 runs to 14 residues. Germline CDR1 and CDR2: MNHEY and SMNVEV (reference sequence). The germline V and J ends were trimmed by 2 bases and 2 bases, with 8 bases remaining between them.

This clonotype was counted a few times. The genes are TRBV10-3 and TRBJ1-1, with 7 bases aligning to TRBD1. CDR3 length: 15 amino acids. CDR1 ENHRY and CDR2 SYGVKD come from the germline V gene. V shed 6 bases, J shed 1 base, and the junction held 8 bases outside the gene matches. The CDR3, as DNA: TGTGCCATCAGGAGGGGGGGACAGTCGAACACTGAAGCTTTCTTT. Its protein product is CAIRRGGQSNTEAFF.

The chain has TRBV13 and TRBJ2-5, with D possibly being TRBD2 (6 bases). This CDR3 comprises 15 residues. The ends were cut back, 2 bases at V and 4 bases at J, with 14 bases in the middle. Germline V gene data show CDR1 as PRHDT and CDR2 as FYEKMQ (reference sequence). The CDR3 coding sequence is TGTGCCAGCAGCTTATCTTTCGGGAGATCAGAGACCCAGTACTTC. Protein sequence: CASSLSFGRSETQYF.

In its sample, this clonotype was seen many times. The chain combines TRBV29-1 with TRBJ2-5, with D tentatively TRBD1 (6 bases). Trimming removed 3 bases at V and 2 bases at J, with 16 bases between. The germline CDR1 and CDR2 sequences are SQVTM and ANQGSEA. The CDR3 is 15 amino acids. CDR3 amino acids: CSVDYGTRRQETQYF. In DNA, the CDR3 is TGCAGCGTTGATTATGGGACACGGAGGCAAGAGACCCAGTACTTC.

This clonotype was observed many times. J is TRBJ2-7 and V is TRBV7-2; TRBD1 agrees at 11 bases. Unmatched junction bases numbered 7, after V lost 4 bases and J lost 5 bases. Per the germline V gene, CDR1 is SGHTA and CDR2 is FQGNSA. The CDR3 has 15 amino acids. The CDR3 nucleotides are TGTGCCAGCAGCTATACCGGACAGGGGGCGAACGAGCAGTACTTC. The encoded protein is CASSYTGQGANEQYF.

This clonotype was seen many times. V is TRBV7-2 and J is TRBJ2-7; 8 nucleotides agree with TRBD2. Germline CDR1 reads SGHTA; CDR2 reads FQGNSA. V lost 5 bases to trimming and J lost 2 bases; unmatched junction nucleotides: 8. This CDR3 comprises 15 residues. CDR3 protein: CASSRRSGGTYEQYF. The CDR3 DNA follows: TGTGCCAGCAGCAGAAGAAGCGGGGGTACCTACGAGCAGTACTTC.

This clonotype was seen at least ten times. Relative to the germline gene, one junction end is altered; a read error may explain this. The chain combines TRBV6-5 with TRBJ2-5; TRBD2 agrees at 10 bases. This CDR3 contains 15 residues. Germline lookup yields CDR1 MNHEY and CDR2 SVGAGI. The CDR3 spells CASSYSSSGREAQYF. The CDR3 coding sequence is TGTGCCAGCAGTTACTCGTCTAGCGGGAGAGAGGCCCAGTACTTC.

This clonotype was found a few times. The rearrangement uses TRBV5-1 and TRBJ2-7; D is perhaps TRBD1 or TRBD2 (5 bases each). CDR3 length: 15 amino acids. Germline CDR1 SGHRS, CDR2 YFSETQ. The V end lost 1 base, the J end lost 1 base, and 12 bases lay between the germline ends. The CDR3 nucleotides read TGCGCCAGCAGCTTGACAGGACTGAATTCCTACGAGCAGTACTTC. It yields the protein CASSLTGLNSYEQYF.

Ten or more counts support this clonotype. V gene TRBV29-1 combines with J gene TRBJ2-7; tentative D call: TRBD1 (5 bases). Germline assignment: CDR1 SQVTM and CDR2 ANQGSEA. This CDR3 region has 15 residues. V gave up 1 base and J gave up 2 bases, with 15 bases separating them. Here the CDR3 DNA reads TGCAGCGTTGAAGGAGGCAGGGTCGATACCTACGAGCAGTACTTC. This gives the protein CSVEGGRVDTYEQYF.

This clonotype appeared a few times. This CDR3 reads CAWSSTGATEAFF. The CDR3 coding sequence is TGTGCCTGGAGTTCAACTGGGGCCACTGAAGCTTTCTTT. The chain is built from TRBV30 and TRBJ1-1, with a weak D call TRBD1 (5 bases). V dropped 2 bases and J dropped 4 bases, with 11 bases sitting between them. Looked up from germline, CDR1 is GTSNPN and CDR2 is SVGIG (reference sequence). The CDR3 length is 13 residues.

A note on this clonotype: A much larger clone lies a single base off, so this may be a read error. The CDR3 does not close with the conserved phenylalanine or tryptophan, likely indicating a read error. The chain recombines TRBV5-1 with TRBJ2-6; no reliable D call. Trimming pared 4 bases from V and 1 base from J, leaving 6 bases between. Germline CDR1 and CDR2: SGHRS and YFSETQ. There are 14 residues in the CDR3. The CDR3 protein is CASSPRSGANVLTY. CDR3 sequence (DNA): TGCGCCAGCAGCCCAAGATCTGGGGCCAACGTCCTGACTTAC.

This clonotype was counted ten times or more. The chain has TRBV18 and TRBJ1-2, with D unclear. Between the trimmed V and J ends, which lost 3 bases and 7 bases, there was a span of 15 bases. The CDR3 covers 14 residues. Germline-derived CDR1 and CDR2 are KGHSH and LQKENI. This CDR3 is CASSPGVQEAGYTF. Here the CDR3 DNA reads TGTGCCAGCTCACCGGGCGTACAAGAGGCTGGCTACACCTTC.

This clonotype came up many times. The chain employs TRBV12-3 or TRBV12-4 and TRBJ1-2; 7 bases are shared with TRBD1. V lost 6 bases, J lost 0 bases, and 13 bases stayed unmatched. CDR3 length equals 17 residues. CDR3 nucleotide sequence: TGTGCCAGCAGCCTAGGGGGCGGAGGTATAGCTAACTATGGCTACACCTTC. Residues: CASSLGGGGIANYGYTF.

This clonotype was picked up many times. The CDR3 reads CASSQGAGEANYGYTF. CDR3 nucleotide sequence: TGCGCCAGCAGCCAAGGCGCAGGGGAAGCTAACTATGGCTACACCTTC. The J gene is TRBJ1-2, the V gene TRBV4-3; D may be TRBD1 (6 bases). Germline assignment: CDR1 LGHNA and CDR2 YSLEER. V was cut by 1 base and J by 0 bases, with 12 bases left in between. CDR3 length: 16 amino acids.

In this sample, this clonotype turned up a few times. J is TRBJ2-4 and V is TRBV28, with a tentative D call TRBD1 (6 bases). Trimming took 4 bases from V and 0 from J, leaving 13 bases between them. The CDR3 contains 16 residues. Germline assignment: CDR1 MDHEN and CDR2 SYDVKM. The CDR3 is CASSSGTLLAKNIQYF. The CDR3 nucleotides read TGTGCCAGCAGTTCCGGGACACTTCTAGCCAAAAACATTCAGTACTTC.

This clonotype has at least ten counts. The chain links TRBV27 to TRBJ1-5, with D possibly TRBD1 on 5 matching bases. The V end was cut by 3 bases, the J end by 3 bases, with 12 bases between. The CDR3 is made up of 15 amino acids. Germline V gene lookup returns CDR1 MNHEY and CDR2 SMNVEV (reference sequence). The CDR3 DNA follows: TGTGCCAGCAGTTTGCGGGGGTATGACAATCAGCCCCAGCATTTT. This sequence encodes CASSLRGYDNQPQHF.

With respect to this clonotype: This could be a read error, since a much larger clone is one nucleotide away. This CDR3 reads CASSLYVGITDTQYF. For the CDR3, the DNA is TGTGCCAGCAGCTTATATGTTGGGATCACAGATACGCAGTATTTT. The chain combines TRBV7-9 with TRBJ2-3; no clear D. V was trimmed by 2 bases and J by 2 bases, leaving 11 bases between them. Germline-derived CDR1 and CDR2 are SEHNR and FQNEAQ (reference sequence). CDR3 size: 15 residues. Supplemented by reference TRBV7-9 and TRBJ2-3, the full variable domain reads DTGVSQNPRHKITKRGQNVTFRCDPISEHNRLYWYRQTLGQGPEFLTYFQNEAQLEKSRLLSDRFSAERPKGSFSTLEIQRTEQGDSAMYLCASSLYVGITDTQYFGPGTRLTVL.

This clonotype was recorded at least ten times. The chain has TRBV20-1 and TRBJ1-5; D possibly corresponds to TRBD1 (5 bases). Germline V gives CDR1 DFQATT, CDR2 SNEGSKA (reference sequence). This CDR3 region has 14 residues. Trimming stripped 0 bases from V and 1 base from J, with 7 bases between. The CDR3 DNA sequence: TGCAGTGCTAGAGATCACAGGAGCAATCAGCCCCAGCATTTT. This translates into CSARDHRSNQPQHF.

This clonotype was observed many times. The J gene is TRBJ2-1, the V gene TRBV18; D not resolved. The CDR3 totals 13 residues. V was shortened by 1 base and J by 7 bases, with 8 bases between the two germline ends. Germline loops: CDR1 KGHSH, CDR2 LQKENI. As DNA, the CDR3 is TGTGCCAGCTCACCACAGACCGCAAATGAGCAGTTCTTC. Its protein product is CASSPQTANEQFF.

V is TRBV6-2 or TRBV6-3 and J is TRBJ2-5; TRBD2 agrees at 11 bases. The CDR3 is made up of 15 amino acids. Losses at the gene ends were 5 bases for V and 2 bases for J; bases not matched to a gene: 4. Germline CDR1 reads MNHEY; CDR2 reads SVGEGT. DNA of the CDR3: TGTGCCAGCAGTCCCTGGACTAGCGGGCAAGAGACCCAGTACTTC. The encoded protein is CASSPWTSGQETQYF.

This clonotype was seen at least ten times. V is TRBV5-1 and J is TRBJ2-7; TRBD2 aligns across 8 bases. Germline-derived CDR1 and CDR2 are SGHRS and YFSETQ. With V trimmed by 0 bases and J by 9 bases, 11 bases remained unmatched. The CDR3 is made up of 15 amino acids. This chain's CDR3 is CASSLAVSGNSGQYF. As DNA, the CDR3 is TGCGCCAGCAGCTTGGCGGTTAGCGGGAACTCAGGGCAGTACTTC.

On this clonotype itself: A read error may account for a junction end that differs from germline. The CDR3 protein is CASGYGLLTYEQYF. The CDR3 DNA sequence: TGTGCCAGCGGTTATGGACTGCTCACCTACGAGCAGTACTTC. This chain links TRBV6-5 with TRBJ2-7; a possible D gene is TRBD2 (5 bases). CDR1 is MNHEY and CDR2 is SVGAGI in the germline V gene. The CDR3 runs 14 residues.

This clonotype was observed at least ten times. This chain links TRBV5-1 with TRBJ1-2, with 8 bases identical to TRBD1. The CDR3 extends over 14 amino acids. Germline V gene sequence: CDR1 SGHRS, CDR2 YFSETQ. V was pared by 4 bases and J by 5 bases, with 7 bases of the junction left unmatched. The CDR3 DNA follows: TGCGCCAGCAGCCTCTCCCAGGGGGCGTATGGCTACACCTTC. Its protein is CASSLSQGAYGYTF.